Sequencing of this TCR beta chain was carried out in a study of OX40 agonist ivuxolimab in advanced cancers. Study-wide background: Patients received ivuxolimab, an intravenous treatment, every 2 weeks at 0.01 to 10 mg/kg.

The CDR3 is 13 amino acids. Trimming took 1 base from V and 3 from J, leaving 3 bases between them. Germline CDR1 reads LNHNV; CDR2 reads YYDKDF (reference sequence). Note on this clone: What it binds is unknown.

Sequenced by immunoSEQ multiplex PCR; TCRdb stores in-frame clones only, minus some. This sample carries around 60,000 clones, 80% to 95% of them seen once, and the ten largest clones take roughly 12%. Study results and limitations: Individuals who were partial responders at 0.1-3.0 mg/kg had clonal expansion that ranked among the lowest. On average, CD8+ T cells had more expanded clones than CD4+.

The TCR comes from an adult with an advanced solid tumor such as melanoma, head and neck, liver or kidney cancer. The source material was CD4+ or CD8+ T cells sorted from blood, sampled in a trial of the OX40 agonist ivuxolimab. The chain couples TRBV15 to TRBJ1-4, with no clear D. CDR3 loop: CATSRGPNEKLFF. As DNA, the CDR3 is TGTGCCACCAGCAGAGGTCCTAATGAAAAACTGTTTTTT. The entire variable domain, with the rest obtained from reference TRBV15 and TRBJ1-4, is as follows: DAMVIQNPRYQVTQFGKPVTLSCSQTLNHNVMYWYQQKSSQAPKLLFHYYDKDFNNEADTPDNFQSRRPNTSFCFLDIRSPGLGDTAMYLCATSRGPNEKLFFGSGTQLSVL.